The rows below give T cell receptor beta chains drawn from one sample of a study of molecular identifiers for immune sequencing clone quantification. Using its own MiXCR run on the PCR reads, TCRdb lists one record per CDR3 protein. Of a few hundred thousand distinct CDR3 sequences listed, roughly 24% are singletons. Sequencing used naive CD8+ T cells from blood, with Jurkat cell RNA spiked in. These receptors were taken from a human donor in good health. Some libraries in this study had Jurkat cell RNA spiked in. Both conserved end residues are part of each CDR3. D genes are given only for firm matches. Clone size is given for some rows only: seen once, a few or many times, or a class if the clone is expanded.

v_gene	d_gene	j_gene	abundance	CDR3nt	CDR3aa
TRBV28	NA	TRBJ2-3	many	TGTGCCAGCAGTCCCCGCGACTACAGCACAGATACGCAGTATTTT	CASSPRDYSTDTQYF
TRBV3-1	NA	TRBJ1-1	few	TGTGCCAGCAGCCCGACCAGTAACACTGAAGCTTTCTTT	CASSPTSNTEAFF
TRBV23-1	TRBD1	TRBJ1-5	many	TGCGCCAGCAGTCAATCTGGGGACAGGGGGACTCAGCCCCAGCATTTT	CASSQSGDRGTQPQHF
TRBV7-9	TRBD1	TRBJ2-5	many	TGTGCCAGCTTCCAAGGGGGCGCATACGAGACCCAGTACTTC	CASFQGGAYETQYF
TRBV20-1	TRBD2	TRBJ2-3	NA	TGCAGGTCGGGGGGGGGGACAGATACGCAGTATTTT	CRSGGGTDTQYF
TRBV3-1	NA	TRBJ2-7	NA	TGTGCCAGCAGCCAAGAGAACGAGCAGTACTTC	CASSQENEQYF
TRBV12-3/TRBV12-4	NA	TRBJ2-2	few	TGTGCCGGTGGACTGGACACCGGGGAGCTGTTTTTT	CAGGLDTGELFF
TRBV5-6	NA	TRBJ2-7	NA	TGTGCCGGCAGCTTGGGCAACTCCTACGAGCAGTACTTC	CAGSLGNSYEQYF
TRBV20-1	TRBD1	TRBJ2-7	NA	TGCAGTGCTAGAGATCAGGGGACAGTCTCCTACGAGCAGTACTTC	CSARDQGTVSYEQYF
TRBV5-4	NA	TRBJ1-1	NA	TGTGCCAGCAGCTTGGGCTGTTGGGACACTGGAGCTTTCTTT	CASSLGCWDTGAFF
TRBV11-2	TRBD1	TRBJ2-1	NA	TGTGCCAGCAGCTTGATGACAGGGAACAATGAGCAGTTCTTC	CASSLMTGNNEQFF
TRBV4-3	NA	TRBJ2-7	NA	TGCGCCAGCAGCCAAGATGGTGGAGGCCAGGGCGAGCAGTACTTC	CASSQDGGGQGEQYF
TRBV20-1	NA	TRBJ2-3	few	TGCAGTGCCCTTGACAGAATCTTCACAGATACGCAGTATTTT	CSALDRIFTDTQYF
TRBV6-1	TRBD2	TRBJ2-3	few	TGTGCCAGCAGTGATCCAACGGGACTAGGGACAGATACGCAGTATTTT	CASSDPTGLGTDTQYF
TRBV7-9	TRBD2	TRBJ2-2	NA	TGTGCCAGCAGCTTAGTCCCTAGCGGGAGGTCCGGGGAGCTGTTTTTT	CASSLVPSGRSGELFF
TRBV6-6	TRBD2	TRBJ2-2	many	TGTGCCAGCACCCAACGGGGGCTAGCGGGAGACGGGGAGCTGTTTTTT	CASTQRGLAGDGELFF
TRBV27	NA	TRBJ2-7	few	TGTGCCAGCAGTCCCGCTGGGGGAAGCCCCTACGAGCAGTACTTC	CASSPAGGSPYEQYF
TRBV27	NA	TRBJ2-1	few	TGTGCCAGCAGTTTAGGGGGGGGGGCATCCTACAATGAGCAGTTCTTC	CASSLGGGASYNEQFF
TRBV7-8	NA	TRBJ1-5	NA	TGTGCCAGCAGCTTAGAGATGGGAGGGGGGAATCAGCCCCAGCATTTT	CASSLEMGGGNQPQHF
TRBV7-2	NA	TRBJ1-2	NA	TGTGCCCGCCGCTCCCTCCCGGGAGGCCGTGGCTACACCTTC	CARRSLPGGRGYTF
TRBV2	NA	TRBJ1-5	many	TGTGCCAGCAGTGGGGATTTTGTCTATAGCAATCAGCCCCAGCATTTT	CASSGDFVYSNQPQHF
TRBV30	NA	TRBJ2-3	few	TGTGCCTGGAACGGGGGGCAGGGAGATACGCAGTATTTT	CAWNGGQGDTQYF
TRBV6-5	TRBD1	TRBJ1-1	many	TGTGCCAGCAGTTTATCCCGTGGGACAGATGAAGCTTTCTTT	CASSLSRGTDEAFF
TRBV7-3	TRBD2	TRBJ2-5	NA	TGTGCCAGCAGCTTAGTCGGGACTAGCGGGTCTCGGTCCCAGTACTTC	CASSLVGTSGSRSQYF
TRBV2	NA	TRBJ1-3	NA	TGTGCCAGCAGCCCGACAGGAGACTCTGGAAACACCATATATTTT	CASSPTGDSGNTIYF
TRBV6-5	TRBD2	TRBJ2-3	few	TGTGCCAGCGCAAGAGCCTCACTAGCGGGGAACACAGATACGCAGTATTTT	CASARASLAGNTDTQYF
TRBV4-3	NA	TRBJ2-3	many	TGCGCCAGCAGCCAAGAAGGCGTCGGCACAGATACGCAGTATTTT	CASSQEGVGTDTQYF
TRBV7-6	NA	TRBJ1-1	NA	TGTGCCAGCAGGCAGACCACTGGGACTCGGGCTGAAGCTTTCTTT	CASRQTTGTRAEAFF
TRBV19	NA	TRBJ2-7	few	TGTGCCAGTAGTATAGAAACAGGGAGCTCCTACGAGCAGTACTTC	CASSIETGSSYEQYF
TRBV7-9	NA	TRBJ2-7	NA	TGTGCCAGCAGCTTTGTCAGGAGTGAGGCCCTGACCTACGAGCAGTACTTC	CASSFVRSEALTYEQYF
TRBV4-3	TRBD1	TRBJ1-5	many	TGCGCCAGCAGCCTTAGTTGGACAGGGAGTCAGCCCCAGCATTTT	CASSLSWTGSQPQHF
TRBV13	NA	TRBJ2-2	many	TGTGCCAGCAGCTTACGTGGGGAAACCCTAACCGGGGAGCTGTTTTTT	CASSLRGETLTGELFF
TRBV6-5	NA	TRBJ2-3	NA	TGTGCCAGCAGTAGGAAGAGCACAGATACGCAGTATTTT	CASSRKSTDTQYF
TRBV6-1	NA	TRBJ2-2	many	TGTGCCAGCAGTGAATCCGCGGCCCCGAACACCGGGGAGCTGTTTTTT	CASSESAAPNTGELFF
TRBV4-1	TRBD2	TRBJ2-1	NA	TGCGCCAGCAGCCAGGATTGGGCTAGCGGTTACAATGAGCAGTTCTTC	CASSQDWASGYNEQFF
TRBV28	NA	TRBJ1-3	many	TGTGCCAGCAGTTTAAGGGGACTAGCAAACACCATATATTTT	CASSLRGLANTIYF
TRBV6-2/TRBV6-3	NA	TRBJ2-1	few	TGTGCCAGCAGGCACAATGAGCAGTTCTTC	CASRHNEQFF
TRBV3-1	NA	TRBJ2-7	many	TGTGCCAGCAGTCCCGGGGGACACGCCTACGAGCAGTACTTC	CASSPGGHAYEQYF
TRBV7-2	NA	TRBJ2-7	many	TGTGCCAGCACCCTGAGCCTCCACTCCTCCTACGAGCAGTACTTC	CASTLSLHSSYEQYF
TRBV28	NA	TRBJ1-4	many	TGTGCCAGCAGTTCCCCAAGGGACAAACAAGCTGAAAAACTGTTTTTT	CASSSPRDKQAEKLFF
TRBV29-1	NA	TRBJ2-7	many	TGCAGCGTTGAAGTTCGGACGGACTACAAGCAGTACTTC	CSVEVRTDYKQYF
TRBV7-9	NA	TRBJ2-2	few	TGTGCCAGCAGCCCCCAGGGCTCGAACACCGGGGAGCTGTTTTTT	CASSPQGSNTGELFF
TRBV30	NA	TRBJ2-1	many	TGTGCCTGGAGCCGGAACGTTGAGCAGTTCTTC	CAWSRNVEQFF
TRBV3-1	TRBD1	TRBJ1-6	NA	TGTGCCAGCAGCCATTTCGGACAGGAATCCTATAATTCACCCCTCCACTTT	CASSHFGQESYNSPLHF
TRBV20-1	TRBD2	TRBJ2-3	many	TGCAGTGCTAGATCCACCGGGGACTACACAGATACGCAGTATTTT	CSARSTGDYTDTQYF
TRBV27	NA	TRBJ1-6	NA	TGTGCCAGCAGTTTTGTGGTTGGTAATTCACCCCTCCACTTT	CASSFVVGNSPLHF
TRBV11-2	NA	TRBJ2-3	many	TGTGCCAGCAGCTTAGTTACTAGCACAGATACGCAGTATTTT	CASSLVTSTDTQYF
TRBV5-8	NA	TRBJ2-7	many	TGTGCCAGCAGCTTGCCAGGGAACTACGAGCAGTACTTC	CASSLPGNYEQYF
TRBV12-3/TRBV12-4	TRBD1	TRBJ1-5	NA	TGTGCCAGCAGTCCACCCGGGACAGGAGACAATCAGCCCCAGCATTTT	CASSPPGTGDNQPQHF
TRBV5-4	NA	TRBJ2-5	many	TGTGCCAGCAGCTTGACGGAGACCCAGTACTTC	CASSLTETQYF